This T cell receptor (beta chain) was sequenced in a study of cytomegalovirus exposure and HLA in healthy donors. Broader study findings: An ancestry cluster, one associated with Asian ancestry, reportedly showed fewer N-insertions than the 666-donor mean in a later analysis.

The primer mix had 60 Vbeta and 13 Jbeta primers. Method: immunoSEQ multiplex PCR; TCRdb's copy keeps in-frame clones and lacks some. This sample contains about 100,000 clones. Details on this clone: Antigen specificity is unknown.

This clonotype was sampled from a girl aged 5 to 17 in good health and CMV-seropositive. The sequencing sample was made of PBMCs.

The DNA for the CDR3 is TGTGCCTGGAGTGGTCAGGGAATATCTGGAAACACCATATATTTT. The encoded protein is CAWSGQGISGNTIYF. This chain connects TRBV30 to TRBJ1-3, with D possibly matching TRBD1 (5 bases). V was trimmed by 1 base and J by 1 base, leaving 11 bases between them. Germline V gene lookup returns CDR1 GTSNPN and CDR2 SVGIG (reference sequence). The length of the CDR3 is 15 residues.